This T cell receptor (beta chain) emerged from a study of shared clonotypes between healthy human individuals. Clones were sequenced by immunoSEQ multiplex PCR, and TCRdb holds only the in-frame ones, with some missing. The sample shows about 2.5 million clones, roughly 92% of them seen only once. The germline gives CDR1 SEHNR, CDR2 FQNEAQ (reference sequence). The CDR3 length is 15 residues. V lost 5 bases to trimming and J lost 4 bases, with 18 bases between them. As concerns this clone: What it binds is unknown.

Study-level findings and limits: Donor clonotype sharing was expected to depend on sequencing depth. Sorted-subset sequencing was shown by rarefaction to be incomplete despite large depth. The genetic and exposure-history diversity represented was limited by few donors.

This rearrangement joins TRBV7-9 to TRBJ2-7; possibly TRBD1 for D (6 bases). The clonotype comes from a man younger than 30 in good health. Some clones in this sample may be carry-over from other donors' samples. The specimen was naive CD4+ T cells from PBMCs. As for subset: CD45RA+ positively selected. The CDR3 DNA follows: TGTGCCAGCAGCCCGTCATACGGGACATCTTACGAGCAGTACTTC. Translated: CASSPSYGTSYEQYF.